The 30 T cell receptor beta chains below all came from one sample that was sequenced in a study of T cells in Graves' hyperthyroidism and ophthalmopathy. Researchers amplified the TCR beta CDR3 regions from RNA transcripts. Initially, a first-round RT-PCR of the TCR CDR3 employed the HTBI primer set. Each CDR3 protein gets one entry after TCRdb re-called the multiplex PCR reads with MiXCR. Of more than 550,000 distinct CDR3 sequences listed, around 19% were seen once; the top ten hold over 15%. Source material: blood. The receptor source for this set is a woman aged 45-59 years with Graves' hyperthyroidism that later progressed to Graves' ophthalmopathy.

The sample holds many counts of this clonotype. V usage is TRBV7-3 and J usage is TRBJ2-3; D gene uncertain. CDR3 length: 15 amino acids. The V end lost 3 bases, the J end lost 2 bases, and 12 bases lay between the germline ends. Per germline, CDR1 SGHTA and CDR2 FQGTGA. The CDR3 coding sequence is TGTGCCAGCAGCTTCAGTAACAGAGACACAGATACGCAGTATTTT. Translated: CASSFSNRDTDTQYF.

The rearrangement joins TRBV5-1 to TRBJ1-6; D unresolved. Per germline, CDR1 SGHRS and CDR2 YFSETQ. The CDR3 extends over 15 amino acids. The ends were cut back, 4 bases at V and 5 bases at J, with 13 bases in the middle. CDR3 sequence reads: CASSGQEYNNSPLHF. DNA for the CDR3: TGCGCCAGCAGCGGCCAGGAGTATAATAATTCACCCCTCCACTTT.

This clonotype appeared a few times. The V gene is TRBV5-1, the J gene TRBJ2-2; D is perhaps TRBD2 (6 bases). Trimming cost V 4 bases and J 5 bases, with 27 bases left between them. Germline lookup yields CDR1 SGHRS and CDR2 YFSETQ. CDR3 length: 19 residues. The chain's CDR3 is CASSIRDFIAGTMTGELFF. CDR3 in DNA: TGCGCCAGCAGCATACGGGACTTTATTGCCGGCACGATGACCGGGGAGCTGTTTTTT.

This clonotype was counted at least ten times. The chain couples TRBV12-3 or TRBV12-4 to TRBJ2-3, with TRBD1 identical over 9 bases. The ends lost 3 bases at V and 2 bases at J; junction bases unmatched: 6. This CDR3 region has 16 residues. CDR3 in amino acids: CASSLGTGSDTDTQYF. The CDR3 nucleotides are TGTGCCAGCAGTTTGGGGACAGGGAGTGACACAGATACGCAGTATTTT.

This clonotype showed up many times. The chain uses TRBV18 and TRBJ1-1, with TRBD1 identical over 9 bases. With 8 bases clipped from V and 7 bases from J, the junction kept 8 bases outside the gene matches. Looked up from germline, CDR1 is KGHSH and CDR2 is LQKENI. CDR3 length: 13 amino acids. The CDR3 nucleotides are TGTGCCAGCAGCCAGGGACAGGGCGTTGAAGCTTTCTTT. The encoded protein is CASSQGQGVEAFF. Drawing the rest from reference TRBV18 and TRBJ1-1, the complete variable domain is NAGVMQNPRHLVRRRGQEARLRCSPMKGHSHVYWYRQLPEEGLKFMVYLQKENIIDESGMPKERFSAEFPKEGPSILRIQQVVRGDSAAYFCASSQGQGVEAFFGQGTRLTVV.

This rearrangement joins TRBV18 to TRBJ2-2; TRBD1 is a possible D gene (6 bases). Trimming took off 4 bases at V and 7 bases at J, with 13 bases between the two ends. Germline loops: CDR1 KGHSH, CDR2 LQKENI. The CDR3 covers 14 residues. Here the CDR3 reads CASSQRTDSGELFF. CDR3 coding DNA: TGTGCCAGCTCACAACGGACAGATAGCGGGGAGCTGTTTTTT.

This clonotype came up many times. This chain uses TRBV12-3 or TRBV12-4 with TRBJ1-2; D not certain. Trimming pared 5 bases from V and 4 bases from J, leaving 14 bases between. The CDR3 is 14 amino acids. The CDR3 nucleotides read TGTGCCAGCAGTCTAAGACGACCAACCTATGGCTACACCTTC. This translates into CASSLRRPTYGYTF.

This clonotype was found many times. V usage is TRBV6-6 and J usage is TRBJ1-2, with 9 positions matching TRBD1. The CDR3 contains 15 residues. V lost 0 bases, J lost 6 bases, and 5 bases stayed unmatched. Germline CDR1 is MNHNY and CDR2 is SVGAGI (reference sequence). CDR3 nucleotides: TGTGCCAGCAGTTACTCTGGGACAGGGAGACATGGCTACACCTTC. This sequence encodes CASSYSGTGRHGYTF.

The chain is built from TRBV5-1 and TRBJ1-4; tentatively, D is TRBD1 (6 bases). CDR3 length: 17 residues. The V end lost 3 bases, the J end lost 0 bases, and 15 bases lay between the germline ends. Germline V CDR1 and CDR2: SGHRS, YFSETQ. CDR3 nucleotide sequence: TGCGCCAGCAGCTGGACGACAGGAGTCACAACTAATGAAAAACTGTTTTTT. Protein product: CASSWTTGVTTNEKLFF.

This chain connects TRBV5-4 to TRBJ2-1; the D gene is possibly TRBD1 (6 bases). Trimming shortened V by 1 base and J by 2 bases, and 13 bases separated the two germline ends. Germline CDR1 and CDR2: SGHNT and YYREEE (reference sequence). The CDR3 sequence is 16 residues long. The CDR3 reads CASSLRQGIAYNEQFF. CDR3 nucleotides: TGTGCCAGCAGCTTGAGGCAGGGGATAGCCTACAATGAGCAGTTCTTC.

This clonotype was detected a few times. In DNA, the CDR3 is TGCAGTGCCAGGGACAGGGGGTACACCGGGGAGCTGTTTTTT. The encoded protein is CSARDRGYTGELFF. The chain uses TRBV20-1 and TRBJ2-2; 11 bases agree with TRBD1. V lost 6 bases to trimming and J lost 3 bases; unmatched junction nucleotides: 3. This CDR3 contains 14 residues. CDR1 and CDR2 (germline): DFQATT, SNEGSKA (reference sequence).

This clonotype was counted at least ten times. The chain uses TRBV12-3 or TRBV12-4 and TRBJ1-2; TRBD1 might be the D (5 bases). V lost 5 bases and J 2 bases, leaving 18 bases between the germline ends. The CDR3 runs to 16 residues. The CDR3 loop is CASSQRTSFRNYGYTF. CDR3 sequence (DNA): TGTGCCAGCAGTCAAAGGACAAGTTTTAGAAACTATGGCTACACCTTC.

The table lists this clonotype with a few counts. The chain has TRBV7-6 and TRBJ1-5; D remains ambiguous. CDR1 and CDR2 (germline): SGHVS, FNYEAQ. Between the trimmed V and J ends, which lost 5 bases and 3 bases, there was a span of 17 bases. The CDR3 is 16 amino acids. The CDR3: CASSEWTSGDNQPQHF. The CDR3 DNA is TGTGCCAGCAGCGAATGGACCAGCGGAGACAATCAGCCCCAGCATTTT. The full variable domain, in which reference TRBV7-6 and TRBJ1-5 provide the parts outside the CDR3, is GAGVSQSPRYKVTKRGQDVALRCDPISGHVSLYWYRQALGQGPEFLTYFNYEAQQDKSGLPNDRFSAERPEGSISTLTIQRTEQRDSAMYRCASSEWTSGDNQPQHFGDGTRLSIL.

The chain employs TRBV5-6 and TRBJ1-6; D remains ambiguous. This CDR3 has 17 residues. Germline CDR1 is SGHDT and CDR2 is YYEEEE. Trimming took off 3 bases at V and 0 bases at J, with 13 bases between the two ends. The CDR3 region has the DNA TGTGCCAGCAGCTCGCGCAGACTGATCTCCTATAATTCACCCCTCCACTTT. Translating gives CASSSRRLISYNSPLHF.

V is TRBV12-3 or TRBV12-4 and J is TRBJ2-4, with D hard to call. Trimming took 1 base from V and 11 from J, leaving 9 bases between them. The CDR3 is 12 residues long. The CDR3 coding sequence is TGTGCCAGCAGTTTAGGGGTAGACCTTCAGTACTTC. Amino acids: CASSLGVDLQYF.

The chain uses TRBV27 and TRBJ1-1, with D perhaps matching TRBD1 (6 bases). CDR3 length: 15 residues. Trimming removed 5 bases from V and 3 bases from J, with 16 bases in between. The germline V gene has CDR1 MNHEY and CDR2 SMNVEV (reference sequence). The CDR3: CASSTSPGAYTEAFF. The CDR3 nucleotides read TGTGCCAGCAGTACCTCTCCAGGGGCATACACTGAAGCTTTCTTT.

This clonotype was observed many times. CDR3 protein: CASSYSGSGGLGDTQYF. CDR3 DNA: TGTGCCAGCAGTTACTCGGGGAGCGGGGGCCTCGGGGATACGCAGTATTTT. This rearrangement joins TRBV6-5 to TRBJ2-3, with 8 nucleotides matching TRBD2. The germline V gene encodes CDR1 MNHEY and CDR2 SVGAGI. V lost 0 bases, J lost 6 bases, and 11 bases stayed unmatched. This CDR3 spans 17 amino acids.

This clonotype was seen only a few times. Here the CDR3 DNA reads TGTGCCAGCAGCCAAGGGAGAGGGGGATCCTACAATGAGCAGTTCTTC. This encodes CASSQGRGGSYNEQFF. V and J are TRBV3-1 and TRBJ2-1; D is possibly TRBD1 (6 bases). Between the trimmed V and J ends, which lost 1 base and 1 base, there was a span of 11 bases. CDR1 LGHDT and CDR2 YNNKEL come from the germline V gene (reference sequence). This CDR3 comprises 16 residues.

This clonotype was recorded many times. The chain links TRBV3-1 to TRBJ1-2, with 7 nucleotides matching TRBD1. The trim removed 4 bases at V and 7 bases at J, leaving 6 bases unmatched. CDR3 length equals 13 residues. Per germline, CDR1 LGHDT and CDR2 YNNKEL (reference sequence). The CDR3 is CASSPRDSFGYTF. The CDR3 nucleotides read TGTGCCAGCAGCCCACGGGACAGTTTTGGCTACACCTTC.

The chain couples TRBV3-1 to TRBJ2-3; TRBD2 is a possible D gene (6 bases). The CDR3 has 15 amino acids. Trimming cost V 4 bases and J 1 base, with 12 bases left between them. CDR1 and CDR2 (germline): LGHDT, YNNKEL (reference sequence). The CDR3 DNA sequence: TGTGCCAGCAGCCGCCGGGACTTTGGCACAGATACGCAGTATTTT. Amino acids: CASSRRDFGTDTQYF.

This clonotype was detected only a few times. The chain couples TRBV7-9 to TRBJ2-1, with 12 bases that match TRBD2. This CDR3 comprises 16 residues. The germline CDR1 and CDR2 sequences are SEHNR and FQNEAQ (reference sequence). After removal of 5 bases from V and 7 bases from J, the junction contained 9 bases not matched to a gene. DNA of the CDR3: TGTGCCAGCAGCCCCCAACTAGCGGGGGGAATGAATGAGCAGTTCTTC. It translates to CASSPQLAGGMNEQFF.

The CDR3 DNA follows: TGTGCCAGCAGTTGCCAAAAGCCTCCAAGCAATCAGCCCCAGCATTTT. It is translated as CASSCQKPPSNQPQHF. The chain links TRBV6-2 or TRBV6-3 to TRBJ1-5; D gene uncertain. Germline CDR1 reads MNHEY; CDR2 reads SVGEGT. The V and J ends lost 4 bases and 1 base respectively, with 14 bases between them. CDR3 length: 16 residues.

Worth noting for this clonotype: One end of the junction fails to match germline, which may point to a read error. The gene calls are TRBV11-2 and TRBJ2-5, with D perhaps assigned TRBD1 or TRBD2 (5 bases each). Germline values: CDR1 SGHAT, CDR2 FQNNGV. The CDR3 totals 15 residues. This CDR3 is CVSSLVGDAQETQYF. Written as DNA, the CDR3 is TGTGTCAGCAGCTTAGTAGGGGACGCCCAAGAGACCCAGTACTTC.

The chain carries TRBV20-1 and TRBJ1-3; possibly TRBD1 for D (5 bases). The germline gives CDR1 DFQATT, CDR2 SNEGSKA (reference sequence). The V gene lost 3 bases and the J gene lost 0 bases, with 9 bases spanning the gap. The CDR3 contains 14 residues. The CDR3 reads CSASRGSSGNTIYF. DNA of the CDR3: TGCAGTGCTAGTCGGGGGAGCTCTGGAAACACCATATATTTT.

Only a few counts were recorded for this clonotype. CDR3 in amino acids: CASSGARQGYYGYTF. CDR3 DNA sequence: TGTGCCAGCAGCGGCGCACGCCAGGGGTATTATGGCTACACCTTC. The V gene is TRBV5-4, the J gene TRBJ1-2; TRBD1 might be the D (6 bases). The V end was cut by 4 bases, the J end by 5 bases, with 18 bases between. CDR1 and CDR2 from the germline V gene are SGHNT and YYREEE (reference sequence). CDR3 size: 15 residues.

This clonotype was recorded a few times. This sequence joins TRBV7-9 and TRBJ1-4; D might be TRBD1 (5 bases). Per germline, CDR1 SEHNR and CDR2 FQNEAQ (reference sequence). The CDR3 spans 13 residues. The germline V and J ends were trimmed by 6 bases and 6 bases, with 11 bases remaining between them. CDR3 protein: CASRGQVDEKLFF. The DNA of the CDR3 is TGTGCCAGCAGAGGACAAGTTGATGAAAAACTGTTTTTT. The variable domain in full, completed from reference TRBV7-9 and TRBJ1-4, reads DTGVSQNPRHKITKRGQNVTFRCDPISEHNRLYWYRQTLGQGPEFLTYFQNEAQLEKSRLLSDRFSAERPKGSFSTLEIQRTEQGDSAMYLCASRGQVDEKLFFGSGTQLSVL.

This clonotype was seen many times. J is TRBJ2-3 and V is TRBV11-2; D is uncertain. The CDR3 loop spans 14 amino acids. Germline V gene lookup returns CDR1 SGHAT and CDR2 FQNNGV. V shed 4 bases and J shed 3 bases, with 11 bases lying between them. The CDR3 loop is CASSSTLITDTQYF. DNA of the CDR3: TGTGCCAGCAGCTCCACTCTAATAACAGATACGCAGTATTTT.

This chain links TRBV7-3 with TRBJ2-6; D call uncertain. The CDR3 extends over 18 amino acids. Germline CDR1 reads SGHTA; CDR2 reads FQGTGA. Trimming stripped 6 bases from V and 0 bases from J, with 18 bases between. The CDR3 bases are TGTGCCAGCAGTACAAGGGCGACTTCAGCCTCTGGGGCCAACGTCCTGACTTTC. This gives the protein CASSTRATSASGANVLTF. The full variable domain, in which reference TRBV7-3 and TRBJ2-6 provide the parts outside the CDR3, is GAGVSQTPSNKVTEKGKYVELRCDPISGHTALYWYRQSLGQGPEFLIYFQGTGAADDSGLPNDRFFAVRPEGSVSTLKIQRTERGDSAVYLCASSTRATSASGANVLTFGAGSRLTVL.

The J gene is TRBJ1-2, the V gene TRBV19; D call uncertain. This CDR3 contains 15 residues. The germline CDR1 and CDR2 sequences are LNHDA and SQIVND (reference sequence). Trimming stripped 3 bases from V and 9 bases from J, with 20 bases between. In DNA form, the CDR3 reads TGTGCCAGTAGTATGAAAGTTTTACCCCTTTTATGCTACACCTTC. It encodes CASSMKVLPLLCYTF.

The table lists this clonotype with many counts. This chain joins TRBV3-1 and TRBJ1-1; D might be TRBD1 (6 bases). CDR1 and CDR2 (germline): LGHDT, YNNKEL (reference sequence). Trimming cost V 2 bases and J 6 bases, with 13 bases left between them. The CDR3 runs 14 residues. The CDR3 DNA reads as TGTGCCAGCAGCCAAAATCGGGGGGCAGCTGAAGCTTTCTTT. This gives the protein CASSQNRGAAEAFF.